Each of the 25 T cell receptor beta chains below was sequenced from the same sample in a study of technical replicates of blood from a few donors. Profiled with immunoSEQ multiplex PCR; TCRdb holds only in-frame clones, not every one. This repertoire shows over 70,000 clones, 95% found once; its top ten account for around 0.3%. Material for sequencing was T cells isolated from PBMCs. These receptors all come from a human donor in good health.

In this sample, this clone turned up once. V and J are TRBV7-9 and TRBJ2-2, with 9 bases aligning to TRBD2. CDR3 length: 16 amino acids. V lost 5 bases, J lost 8 bases, and 12 bases stayed unmatched. Germline CDR1 is SEHNR and CDR2 is FQNEAQ (reference sequence). CDR3 in DNA: TGTGCCAGCAGCAAACTCATTAGCGGGAGTAGGGGGGAGCTGTTTTTT. This encodes CASSKLISGSRGELFF.

The chain recombines TRBV30 with TRBJ1-2, with TRBD1 identical over 8 bases. CDR3 length: 12 residues. Germline-derived CDR1 and CDR2 are GTSNPN and SVGIG (reference sequence). V lost 5 bases to trimming and J lost 8 bases; unmatched junction nucleotides: 7. CDR3 in DNA: TGTGCCTGGGGTAGGACAGGGAAAGGCTACACCTTC. Amino acid sequence: CAWGRTGKGYTF.

The V and J genes are TRBV7-8 and TRBJ2-5; 7 nucleotides match TRBD2. The V and J ends lost 1 base and 4 bases, in that order; junction bases with no gene match: 0. CDR1 is SGHVS and CDR2 is FQNEAQ in the germline V gene. The CDR3 loop spans 13 amino acids. CDR3 nucleotide sequence: TGTGCCAGCAGCTTAGGCGGGGGAGAGACCCAGTACTTC. Its translation: CASSLGGGETQYF.

This clone was observed once. The V and J genes are TRBV4-3 and TRBJ2-7, with a tentative D call TRBD1 (6 bases). CDR1 is LGHNA, CDR2 YSLEER, per germline. This CDR3 is 19 amino acids long. The V gene lost 0 bases and the J gene lost 0 bases, with 21 bases spanning the gap. The CDR3 reads CASSQDISSDRPTSYEQYF. The CDR3 nucleotides read TGCGCCAGCAGCCAAGATATCTCGTCTGACAGGCCGACCTCCTACGAGCAGTACTTC.

This rearrangement joins TRBV5-4 to TRBJ2-5; D not resolved. The CDR3 loop spans 13 amino acids. Trimming shortened V by 4 bases and J by 2 bases, and 9 bases separated the two germline ends. Germline lookup yields CDR1 SGHNT and CDR2 YYREEE (reference sequence). The CDR3 region is CASSTRPQETQYF. The CDR3 DNA reads as TGTGCCAGCAGCACGAGGCCTCAAGAGACCCAGTACTTC.

This rearrangement joins TRBV5-1 to TRBJ1-2, with D possibly being TRBD1 (6 bases). Per germline, CDR1 SGHRS and CDR2 YFSETQ. The CDR3 consists of 16 residues. V dropped 0 bases and J dropped 4 bases, with 16 bases sitting between them. CDR3 region: CASSLGLEGGSYGYTF. For the CDR3, the DNA is TGCGCCAGCAGCTTGGGTTTAGAAGGGGGATCCTATGGCTACACCTTC.

CDR3 in amino acids: CASSVTPGQYTDTQYF. The CDR3 bases are TGCGCCAGCAGCGTCACCCCGGGACAGTACACAGATACGCAGTATTTT. V usage is TRBV5-1 and J usage is TRBJ2-3; TRBD1 agrees at 7 bases. With 4 bases clipped from V and 2 bases from J, the junction kept 10 bases outside the gene matches. The CDR3 length is 16 residues. The V gene's germline CDR1 is SGHRS and CDR2 YFSETQ.

This sequence joins TRBV6-5 and TRBJ1-1; D is possibly TRBD1 (5 bases). Germline assignment: CDR1 MNHEY and CDR2 SVGAGI. The CDR3 loop spans 12 amino acids. Trimming left V 6 bases short and J 11 bases short, with 16 bases between. CDR3 nucleotide sequence: TGTGCCAGCAGCCCGGGGGGGAGAGGGGCTTTCTTT. Translated, it gives CASSPGGRGAFF.

The gene calls are TRBV9 and TRBJ2-1, with 11 bases identical to TRBD2. With 3 bases clipped from V and 3 bases from J, the junction kept 11 bases outside the gene matches. The CDR3 runs to 18 residues. The germline gives CDR1 SGDLS, CDR2 YYNGEE. Here the CDR3 reads CASSGPRTSGRDYNEQFF. DNA of the CDR3: TGTGCCAGCAGCGGCCCCCGGACTAGCGGGCGAGACTACAATGAGCAGTTCTTC.

The gene calls are TRBV30 and TRBJ2-7; D gene ambiguous. Germline V CDR1 and CDR2: GTSNPN, SVGIG (reference sequence). This CDR3 comprises 11 residues. The V and J ends lost 0 bases and 4 bases respectively, with 4 bases between them. CDR3 residues: CAWSVQYEQYF. The DNA for the CDR3 is TGTGCCTGGAGTGTACAATACGAGCAGTACTTC.

This clone was recorded once. The chain links TRBV5-1 to TRBJ2-5; TRBD1 is a possible D gene (5 bases). This CDR3 comprises 14 residues. V dropped 2 bases and J dropped 5 bases, with 13 bases sitting between them. Per the germline V gene, CDR1 is SGHRS and CDR2 is YFSETQ. The CDR3 spells CASSLGVAVETQYF. In DNA, the CDR3 is TGCGCCAGCAGCTTAGGGGTTGCAGTTGAGACCCAGTACTTC. The full variable domain, rest sourced from reference TRBV5-1 and TRBJ2-5, is KAGVTQTPRYLIKTRGQQVTLSCSPISGHRSVSWYQQTPGQGLQFLFEYFSETQRNKGNFPGRFSGRQFSNSRSEMNVSTLELGDSALYLCASSLGVAVETQYFGPGTRLLVL.

The chain has TRBV10-2 and TRBJ2-1; 8 positions agree with TRBD2. The J segment lost 9 bases and the V segment lost 7 bases, leaving 14 bases of the junction unmatched. The CDR3 totals 15 residues. Germline assignment: CDR1 WSHSY and CDR2 SAAADI. The CDR3 DNA is TGCGCCAGCACCGACGTTAGCGGGATTAGTGGTGAGCAGTTCTTC. Amino acids: CASTDVSGISGEQFF.

This chain uses TRBV2 with TRBJ2-5, with a tentative D call TRBD1 (7 bases). V gave up 7 bases and J gave up 8 bases, with 20 bases separating them. The CDR3 runs to 14 residues. Germline V gene sequence: CDR1 SNHLY, CDR2 FYNNEI. CDR3 amino acids: CASIVTRGQGTQYF. The CDR3, as DNA: TGTGCCAGCATCGTGACTAGGGGGCAAGGTACCCAGTACTTC.

The chain is built from TRBV5-1 and TRBJ2-1; TRBD2 matches at 8 bases. The V gene's germline CDR1 is SGHRS and CDR2 YFSETQ. The ends lost 0 bases at V and 10 bases at J; junction bases unmatched: 6. The CDR3 covers 14 residues. In DNA form, the CDR3 reads TGCGCCAGCAGCTTGGTTTCTAGCGGGTACGAGCAGTTCTTC. It is translated as CASSLVSSGYEQFF.

This clone was counted a single time. The same CDR3 arises from other DNA sequences in this sample as well. J is TRBJ2-7 and V is TRBV5-6; D not resolved. There are 12 residues in the CDR3. V lost 2 bases, J lost 1 base, and 4 bases lay in between. The germline V gene encodes CDR1 SGHDT and CDR2 YYEEEE. CDR3 in amino acids: CASSLASYEQYF. The CDR3 DNA reads as TGTGCCAGCAGCTTAGCATCCTACGAGCAGTACTTC.

V usage is TRBV19 and J usage is TRBJ2-5; tentative D call: TRBD1 (7 bases). V was clipped by 2 bases and J by 5 bases, with 18 bases between them. Germline V gene lookup returns CDR1 LNHDA and CDR2 SQIVND (reference sequence). The CDR3 is 16 amino acids. Written as DNA, the CDR3 is TGTGCCAGTAGTATAACGCCAGGGGGGAGATGGGAGACCCAGTACTTC. Amino acids: CASSITPGGRWETQYF.

The V gene is TRBV25-1, the J gene TRBJ1-2, with D unresolved. The CDR3 consists of 13 residues. CDR1 MGHDK and CDR2 SYGVNS come from the germline V gene. Deletions cut 1 base from V and 2 bases from J, with 5 bases between. The DNA of the CDR3 is TGTGCCAGCAGTGAATGGGCCAACTATGGCTACACCTTC. It translates to CASSEWANYGYTF.

This chain connects TRBV9 to TRBJ1-1; tentative D call: TRBD1 (5 bases). The length of the CDR3 is 15 residues. Trimming left V 4 bases short and J 5 bases short, with 18 bases between. From germline, CDR1 is SGDLS and CDR2 YYNGEE. CDR3 in DNA: TGTGCCAGCAGCCCTGGGACTTTCCTGTCAACTGAAGCTTTCTTT. It translates to CASSPGTFLSTEAFF.

The J gene is TRBJ2-7, the V gene TRBV30; no firm D call. The V gene lost 0 bases and the J gene lost 7 bases, with 16 bases spanning the gap. The CDR3 is 14 amino acids. The germline gives CDR1 GTSNPN, CDR2 SVGIG (reference sequence). The CDR3 protein is CAWSVPYSPGEQYF. CDR3 in DNA: TGTGCCTGGAGTGTACCCTACTCCCCGGGTGAGCAGTACTTC.

J is TRBJ2-5 and V is TRBV6-4, with 7 bases matching TRBD1. Germline V gene lookup returns CDR1 MRHNA and CDR2 SNTAGT. The trim removed 4 bases at V and 3 bases at J, leaving 5 bases unmatched. The CDR3 spans 14 residues. The CDR3 is CASSVPGTEETQYF. CDR3 coding DNA: TGTGCCAGCAGTGTCCCCGGGACAGAAGAGACCCAGTACTTC.

Only one count was recorded for this clone. The gene calls are TRBV12-5 and TRBJ2-5; D is ambiguous. Per the germline V gene, CDR1 is LGHNT and CDR2 is FRNRAP. Trimming left V 2 bases short and J 14 bases short, with 3 bases between. This CDR3 comprises 8 residues. The CDR3 loop is CASGLLYF. The CDR3 nucleotides are TGTGCTAGTGGTTTGCTATACTTC.

This clone was counted a few times. The gene calls are TRBV2 and TRBJ1-1, with D perhaps matching TRBD1 (5 bases). V lost 3 bases and J 2 bases, leaving 19 bases between the germline ends. Germline V CDR1 and CDR2: SNHLY, FYNNEI. The CDR3 consists of 17 residues. The CDR3 DNA reads TGTGCCAGCAGTGATGAGGATCTTCAGGACACTAACACTGAAGCTTTCTTT. Amino acid sequence: CASSDEDLQDTNTEAFF.

This clone was seen only a few times. The chain is built from TRBV28 and TRBJ1-2; D may be TRBD1 (5 bases). Per the germline V gene, CDR1 is MDHEN and CDR2 is SYDVKM. The CDR3 totals 15 residues. V was clipped by 4 bases and J by 7 bases, with 19 bases between them. The CDR3 sequence: CASSYPRQSFLGYTF. The CDR3 DNA reads TGTGCCAGCAGTTATCCCCGACAGTCTTTCCTTGGCTACACCTTC.

The chain combines TRBV6-5 with TRBJ2-3; 7 positions match TRBD2. The CDR3 contains 15 residues. Germline V CDR1 and CDR2: MNHEY, SVGAGI. V trimming: 7 bases; J trimming: 1 base; junction bases outside the gene matches: 8. As DNA, the CDR3 is TGTGCCAGCAATATGGCGGGAGTGGGCACAGATACGCAGTATTTT. Residues: CASNMAGVGTDTQYF.

The sample holds one count of this clone. The chain recombines TRBV29-1 with TRBJ2-1; no clear D. The V gene's germline CDR1 is SQVTM and CDR2 ANQGSEA. The CDR3 is 11 amino acids. Trimming removed 1 base at V and 6 bases at J, with 4 bases between. In DNA, the CDR3 is TGCAGCGTTGAAGGAGGCAATGAGCAGTTCTTC. It yields the protein CSVEGGNEQFF.